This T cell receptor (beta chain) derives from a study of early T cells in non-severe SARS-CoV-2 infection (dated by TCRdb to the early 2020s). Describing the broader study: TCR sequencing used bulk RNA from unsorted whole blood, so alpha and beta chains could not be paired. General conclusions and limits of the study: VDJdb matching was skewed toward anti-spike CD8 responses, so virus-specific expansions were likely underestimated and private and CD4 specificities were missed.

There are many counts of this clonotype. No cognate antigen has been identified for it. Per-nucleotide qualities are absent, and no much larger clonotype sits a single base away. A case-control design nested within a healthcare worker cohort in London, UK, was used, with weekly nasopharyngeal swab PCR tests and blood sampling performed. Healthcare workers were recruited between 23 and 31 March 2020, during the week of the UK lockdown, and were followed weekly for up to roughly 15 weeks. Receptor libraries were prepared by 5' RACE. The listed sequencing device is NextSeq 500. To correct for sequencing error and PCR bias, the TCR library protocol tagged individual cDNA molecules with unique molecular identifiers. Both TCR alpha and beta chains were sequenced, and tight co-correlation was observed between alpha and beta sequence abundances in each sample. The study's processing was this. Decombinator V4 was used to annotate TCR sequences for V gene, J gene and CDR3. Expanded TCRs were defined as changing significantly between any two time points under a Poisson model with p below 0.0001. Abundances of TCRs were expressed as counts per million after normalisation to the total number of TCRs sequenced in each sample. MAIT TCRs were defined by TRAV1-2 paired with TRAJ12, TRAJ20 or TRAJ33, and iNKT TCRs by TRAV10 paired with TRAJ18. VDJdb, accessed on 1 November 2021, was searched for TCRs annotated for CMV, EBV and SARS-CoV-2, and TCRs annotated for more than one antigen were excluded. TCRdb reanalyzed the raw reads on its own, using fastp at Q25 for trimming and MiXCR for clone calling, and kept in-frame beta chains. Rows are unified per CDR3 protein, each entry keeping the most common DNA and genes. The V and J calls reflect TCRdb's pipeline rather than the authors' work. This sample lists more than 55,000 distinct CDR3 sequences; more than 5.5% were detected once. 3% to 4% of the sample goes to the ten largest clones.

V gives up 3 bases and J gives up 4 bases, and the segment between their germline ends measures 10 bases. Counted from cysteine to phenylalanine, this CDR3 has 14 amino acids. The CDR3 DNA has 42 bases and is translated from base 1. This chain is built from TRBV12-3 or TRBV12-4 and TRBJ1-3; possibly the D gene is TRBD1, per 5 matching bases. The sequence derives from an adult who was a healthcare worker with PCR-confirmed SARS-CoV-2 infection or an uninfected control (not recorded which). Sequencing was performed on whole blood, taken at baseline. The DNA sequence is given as TGTGCCAGCAGTTTCCGGGACTCAGGAAACACCATATATTTT. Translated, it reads CASSFRDSGNTIYF.